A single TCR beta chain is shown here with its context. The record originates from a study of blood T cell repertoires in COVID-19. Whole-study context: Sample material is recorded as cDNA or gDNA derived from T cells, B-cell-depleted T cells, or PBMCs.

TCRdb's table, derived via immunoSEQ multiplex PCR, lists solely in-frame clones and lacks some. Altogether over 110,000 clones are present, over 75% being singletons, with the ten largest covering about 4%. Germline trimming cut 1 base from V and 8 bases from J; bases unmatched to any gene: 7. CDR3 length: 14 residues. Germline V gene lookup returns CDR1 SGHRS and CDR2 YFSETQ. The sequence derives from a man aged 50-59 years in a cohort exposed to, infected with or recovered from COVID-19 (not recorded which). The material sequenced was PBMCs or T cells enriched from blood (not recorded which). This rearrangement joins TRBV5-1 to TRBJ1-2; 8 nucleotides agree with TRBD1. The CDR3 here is CASSLPGGEGGYTF. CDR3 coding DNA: TGCGCCAGCAGCTTGCCAGGGGGCGAAGGCGGCTACACCTTC.